This note documents a single T cell receptor (beta chain) sequence. Germline is not matched at one junction end, which may reflect a read error. The record originates from a study of blood T cell repertoires in COVID-19. Some clones are missing from TCRdb's copy, which holds only in-frame ones; the method was immunoSEQ multiplex PCR. The sample shows a few hundred thousand clones, approximately 86% of them seen only once. The CDR3 consists of 15 residues. Germline V gene sequence: CDR1 LNHDA, CDR2 SQIVND (reference sequence). What was sequenced was peripheral blood. The clonotype originates from a woman between 50 and 59 years old who had recovered from COVID-19. The rearrangement uses TRBV19 and TRBJ1-5; 7 nucleotides match TRBD1. CDR3 DNA: TGTGCCAGTAGTTTAGACAGGGAGGGCAATCAGCCCCAGCATTTT. Translated: CASSLDREGNQPQHF.